These 5 T cell receptor beta chains came from one sample sequenced in a study of beta chain features in type 1 diabetes. The study reverse transcribed the entire isolated RNA, so it sequenced expressed TCRB transcripts. Profiling relied on immunoSEQ multiplex PCR, and the TCRdb table lists in-frame clones only, not all of them. The sample carries 200,000 to 250,000 clones, 68% recorded once. Sequencing was carried out using naive CD4+ T cells from blood. The receptors shown here come from a man aged 30-40 years in good health.

The chain is built from TRBV15 and TRBJ2-7; D is perhaps TRBD2 (6 bases). Germline CDR1 is LNHNV and CDR2 is YYDKDF (reference sequence). CDR3 length: 14 amino acids. Trimming removed 3 bases at V and 1 base at J, with 10 bases between. In DNA, the CDR3 is TGTGCCACCAGCAGTGCGGGGTCGTCCTACGAGCAGTACTTC. It encodes CATSSAGSSYEQYF.

This clone was recorded only once. The rearrangement links TRBV29-1 to TRBJ1-1, with TRBD1 identical over 8 bases. V lost 4 bases and J lost 4; bases outside the gene matches: 8. CDR1 and CDR2 from the germline V gene are SQVTM and ANQGSEA. The CDR3 extends over 14 amino acids. DNA for the CDR3: TGCAGCGTTGTGTTACAGGGGGAGATCACTGAAGCTTTCTTT. Its protein product is CSVVLQGEITEAFF.

V gene TRBV19 combines with J gene TRBJ2-3; tentatively, D is TRBD1 (5 bases). The V and J ends lost 3 bases and 8 bases respectively, with 12 bases between them. CDR1 and CDR2 from the germline V gene are LNHDA and SQIVND (reference sequence). The CDR3 has 13 amino acids. CDR3 DNA sequence: TGTGCCAGTAGTATCAATTGGCAGGGTACGCAGTATTTT. The encoded protein is CASSINWQGTQYF.

The chain joins TRBV1 to TRBJ2-7; TRBD2 reflects the table's D call only, with no check against the DNA. TRBV1 is marked as a pseudogene. This CDR3 comprises 15 residues. The CDR3 here is CTSRPKSGGPYEQYF. The CDR3 DNA reads TGCACCAGCAGACCCAAGAGCGGAGGGCCCTACGAGCAGTACTTC.

This sequence joins TRBV13 and TRBJ2-3; possible D gene TRBD1, 6 bases. Germline V gives CDR1 PRHDT, CDR2 FYEKMQ (reference sequence). The CDR3 loop spans 15 amino acids. The V end was cut by 1 base, the J end by 2 bases, with 10 bases between. The DNA of the CDR3 is TGTGCCAGCAGCTTAGCTGGGACACTCACAGATACGCAGTATTTT. It yields the protein CASSLAGTLTDTQYF. Supplemented by reference TRBV13 and TRBJ2-3, the full variable domain reads AAGVIQSPRHLIKEKRETATLKCYPIPRHDTVYWYQQGPGQDPQFLISFYEKMQSDKGSIPDRFSAQQFSDYHSELNMSSLELGDSALYFCASSLAGTLTDTQYFGPGTRLTVL.